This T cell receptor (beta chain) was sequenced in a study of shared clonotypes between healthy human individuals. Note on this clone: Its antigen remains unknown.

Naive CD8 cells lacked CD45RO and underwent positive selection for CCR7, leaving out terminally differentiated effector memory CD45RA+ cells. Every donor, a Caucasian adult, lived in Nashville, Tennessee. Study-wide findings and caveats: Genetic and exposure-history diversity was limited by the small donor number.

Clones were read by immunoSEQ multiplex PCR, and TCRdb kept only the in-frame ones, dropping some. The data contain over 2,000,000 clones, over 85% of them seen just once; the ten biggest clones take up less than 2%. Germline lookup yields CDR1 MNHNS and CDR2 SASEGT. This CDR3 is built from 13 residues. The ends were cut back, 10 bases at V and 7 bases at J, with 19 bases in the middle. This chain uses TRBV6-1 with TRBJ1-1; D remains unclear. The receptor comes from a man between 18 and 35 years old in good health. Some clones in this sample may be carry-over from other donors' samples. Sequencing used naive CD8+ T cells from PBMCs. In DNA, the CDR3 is TGTGCCACCATCGGACCAGCGGGCGGTGAAGCTTTCTTT. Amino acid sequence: CATIGPAGGEAFF.